This entry lists 17 T cell receptor beta chains sequenced from one sample in a study of blood T cell repertoires in COVID-19. Sequenced by immunoSEQ multiplex PCR; TCRdb stores in-frame clones only, minus some. The sample has approximately 250,000 clones; about nine tenths are singletons. The specimen sequenced was peripheral blood. These receptors originate from a young man with COVID-19, enrolled during active disease.

This chain connects TRBV5-3 to TRBJ1-5; D remains unclear. TRBV5-3 is an ORF; its function is uncertain. The CDR3 totals 11 residues. Deletions cut 7 bases from V and 6 bases from J, with 8 bases between. CDR3 sequence: CARLAPQPQHF. The CDR3 region has the DNA TGTGCCAGATTGGCCCCTCAGCCCCAGCATTTT.

V and J are TRBV11-2 and TRBJ1-6; D unclear. The CDR3 has 14 amino acids. Trimming left V 1 base short and J 8 bases short, with 9 bases between. Germline values: CDR1 SGHAT, CDR2 FQNNGV. CDR3 coding DNA: TGTGCCAGCAGCTTAGTAGGAGATGATTCACCCCTCCACTTT. This sequence encodes CASSLVGDDSPLHF.

The chain links TRBV12-3 or TRBV12-4 to TRBJ1-6; D not resolved. This CDR3 comprises 12 residues. V lost 3 bases and J 10 bases, leaving 7 bases between the germline ends. The chain's CDR3 is CASSLSLSPLHF. CDR3 nucleotide sequence: TGTGCCAGCAGTTTGAGTTTGTCACCCCTCCACTTT.

The table lists this clone with a count of one. V gene TRBV6-5 combines with J gene TRBJ2-3, with TRBD2 matching 9 bases. CDR3 length: 13 residues. The germline V gene has CDR1 MNHEY and CDR2 SVGAGI. The junction had 3 bases not matched to a gene; V was cut back by 9 bases and J by 2 bases. The CDR3 DNA reads TGTGCCAGTGAGCGGGGGGACACAGATACGCAGTATTTT. Its protein is CASERGDTDTQYF.

V gene TRBV18 combines with J gene TRBJ1-2, with D unclear. This CDR3 has 13 residues. Per the germline V gene, CDR1 is KGHSH and CDR2 is LQKENI. Trimming removed 4 bases from V and 6 bases from J, with 12 bases in between. The CDR3 bases are TGTGCCAGCTCACTCGAGGTAAAGAATGGCTACACCTTC. It specifies CASSLEVKNGYTF. The full variable domain, completed using reference TRBV18 and TRBJ1-2, is NAGVMQNPRHLVRRRGQEARLRCSPMKGHSHVYWYRQLPEEGLKFMVYLQKENIIDESGMPKERFSAEFPKEGPSILRIQQVVRGDSAAYFCASSLEVKNGYTFGSGTRLTVV.

The chain recombines TRBV30 with TRBJ2-3; 8 bases align to TRBD2. The germline V gene has CDR1 GTSNPN and CDR2 SVGIG (reference sequence). Losses at the gene ends were 1 base for V and 0 bases for J; bases not matched to a gene: 3. The CDR3 is 15 residues long. The CDR3 protein is CAWSALAVSTDTQYF. Written as DNA, the CDR3 is TGTGCCTGGAGTGCACTAGCGGTTAGCACAGATACGCAGTATTTT.

A few counts support this clone. The chain is built from TRBV27 and TRBJ1-6; TRBD1 might be the D (6 bases). V was clipped by 3 bases and J by 2 bases, with 11 bases between them. Germline V CDR1 and CDR2: MNHEY, SMNVEV (reference sequence). CDR3 length: 16 amino acids. The CDR3 nucleotides read TGTGCCAGCAGTTTCAACAGGGCCGCCTATAATTCACCCCTCCACTTT. It is translated as CASSFNRAAYNSPLHF.

V and J are TRBV5-6 and TRBJ1-5, with a possible D match to TRBD1 (5 bases). The CDR3 sequence is 13 residues long. The V end lost 1 base, the J end lost 7 bases, and 9 bases lay between the germline ends. Per the germline V gene, CDR1 is SGHDT and CDR2 is YYEEEE. Here the CDR3 DNA reads TGTGCCAGCAGCTTGATGGGGGGGCAGCCCCAGCATTTT. It translates to CASSLMGGQPQHF.

The gene calls are TRBV18 and TRBJ1-6, with TRBD1 as a possible D gene (5 bases). The length of the CDR3 is 15 residues. The V end lost 4 bases, the J end lost 10 bases, and 17 bases lay between the germline ends. Germline V gene sequence: CDR1 KGHSH, CDR2 LQKENI. This CDR3 reads CASSQTRDGGSPLHF. In DNA, the CDR3 is TGTGCCAGCTCACAAACCCGGGACGGGGGGTCACCCCTCCACTTT.

This chain links TRBV5-5 with TRBJ1-2, with 11 bases that match TRBD1. The ends lost 4 bases at V and 5 bases at J; junction bases unmatched: 7. The CDR3 covers 15 residues. CDR1 and CDR2 from the germline V gene are SGHKS and YYEKEE (reference sequence). The chain's CDR3 is CASSPGQGAGYGYTF. For the CDR3, the DNA is TGTGCCAGCAGCCCTGGACAGGGGGCAGGGTATGGCTACACCTTC.

V usage is TRBV5-1 and J usage is TRBJ2-5; TRBD2 matches 10 bases. The CDR3 has 17 residues. Germline V gives CDR1 SGHRS, CDR2 YFSETQ. V was pared by 0 bases and J by 5 bases, with 10 bases of the junction left unmatched. The CDR3 region has the DNA TGCGCCAGCAGCTTGGCCACTAGCGGGACTGTACGGGAGACCCAGTACTTC. Translation gives CASSLATSGTVRETQYF.

The gene calls are TRBV24-1 and TRBJ2-2; D is ambiguous. Germline values: CDR1 KGHDR, CDR2 SFDVKD. V was pared by 5 bases and J by 1 base, with 7 bases between. The CDR3 has 14 residues. The CDR3: CATSGRQNTGELFF. In DNA, the CDR3 is TGTGCCACCAGTGGCAGACAGAACACCGGGGAGCTGTTTTTT.

The chain combines TRBV12-5 with TRBJ1-4; TRBD1 agrees at 7 bases. V lost 6 bases to trimming and J lost 12 bases; unmatched junction nucleotides: 10. The CDR3 loop spans 13 amino acids. CDR1 LGHNT and CDR2 FRNRAP come from the germline V gene. CDR3 sequence: CASGYRQGGELFF. In DNA form, the CDR3 reads TGTGCTAGTGGCTACCGACAGGGTGGCGAACTGTTTTTT.

The V gene is TRBV30, the J gene TRBJ1-1, with D unresolved. Trimming took off 4 bases at V and 5 bases at J, with 5 bases between the two ends. The CDR3 is made up of 10 amino acids. The germline CDR1 and CDR2 sequences are GTSNPN and SVGIG (reference sequence). The CDR3 region has the DNA TGTGCCTGGAAACGGACTGAAGCTTTCTTT. Protein: CAWKRTEAFF.

This chain joins TRBV5-4 and TRBJ2-1; 11 bases are shared with TRBD2. The ends lost 1 base at V and 0 bases at J; junction bases unmatched: 6. This CDR3 has 18 amino acids. Germline V gene data show CDR1 as SGHNT and CDR2 as YYREEE (reference sequence). CDR3 sequence: CASSLLAGGTSSYNEQFF. CDR3 sequence (DNA): TGTGCCAGCAGCTTGCTAGCGGGGGGTACGAGCTCCTACAATGAGCAGTTCTTC.

The CDR3 coding sequence is TGTGCCATCAGTGCTTCGGACAGGGACAACATTCAGTACTTC. Translation: CAISASDRDNIQYF. The rearrangement links TRBV10-3 to TRBJ2-4; the match to TRBD1 covers 8 bases. The CDR3 extends over 14 amino acids. Unmatched junction bases numbered 6, after V lost 4 bases and J lost 7 bases. Germline-derived CDR1 and CDR2 are ENHRY and SYGVKD.

The chain joins TRBV19 to TRBJ2-5, with 10 bases lining up with TRBD1. CDR3 length: 15 residues. The V segment lost 3 bases and the J segment 3 bases; nucleotides outside the gene matches: 4. Germline V gene sequence: CDR1 LNHDA, CDR2 SQIVND (reference sequence). CDR3 bases: TGTGCCAGTAGTATCCCCGGGACAGGGGAAGAGACCCAGTACTTC. It translates to CASSIPGTGEETQYF.